This record covers a single T cell receptor beta chain. Which antigen it targets is not known. No base quality values were provided; no much bigger clone lies one nucleotide off. The sample belongs to a study of T cells in Graves' hyperthyroidism and ophthalmopathy (dated by TCRdb to about 2019). The study in broad terms: Peripheral blood was sampled at the time of initial diagnosis, prior to any treatment. Prospective prediction of ophthalmopathy was tested in an independent validation cohort consisting of 18 hyperthyroidism patients and some 16 patients who later progressed to ophthalmopathy. For training and testing, the 100 or so patients in the discovery cohort were randomly divided in a 7:3 ratio. The study also compared thyroid tissue and blood T-cell repertoires from several Graves' hyperthyroidism patients. The paper reports TCR Vbeta CDR3 sequencing of roughly 140 peripheral blood samples: under 45 ophthalmopathy, under 80 hyperthyroidism and approximately 17 progressor patients. TCR V-J signatures able to tell the groups apart were searched for in a discovery cohort of about a hundred patients, of whom under 45 had Graves' ophthalmopathy and roughly 59 had stable Graves' hyperthyroidism. After sampling, hyperthyroidism patients received methimazole starting at 30 mg daily, and ophthalmopathy patients received high-dose intravenous methylprednisolone.

Ophthalmopathy patients had moderately to severely active disease, Clinical Activity Score of at least 3, NOSPECS grade of at least 4, and duration under 3 months. Patients with uncontrolled infections, other autoimmune diseases, pregnancy or lactation were excluded. Clinical symptoms, serum thyroxine and TRAb, thyroid ultrasound, and orbital computed tomography formed the basis for the diagnoses. PBMCs were isolated from 7.5 to 10 ml of fresh peripheral blood by Ficoll-Paque density gradient centrifugation. Total RNA was extracted with Trizol reagent, and quality was checked on an Agilent 2100 Bioanalyzer. The junction carries 7 bases between V and J, which are trimmed by 3 bases and 1 base respectively. From the cysteine through the phenylalanine, the CDR3 covers 13 amino acids. Of the read, only the CDR3 DNA is kept; its 39 bases are in frame from base 1. Per the germline V gene, MNHGY is the CDR1 and SVAAGI is the CDR2.

The TCR beta CDR3 regions were amplified from the RNA transcripts. A first-round RT-PCR of the TCR CDR3 used the HTBI primer set with the Qiagen OneStep RT-PCR kit. A second multiplex PCR round built the libraries, followed by size selection and purification. Sequencing of the libraries was done on an Illumina HiSeq2000 using paired-end 100 bp reads. Processing in the source paper ran as follows. SOAPnuke was used to process the raw data, throwing out any read that contained adapters or uncalled bases, had a mean Phred below 15, or lacked an exact constant-primer or identifier match. High-quality paired reads were merged with COPE v1.2.5, and unique nucleotide sequences were defined as clonotypes. MiTCR v1.1 was used to align the clonotypes against IMGT TRBV, TRBD and TRBJ reference segments. The analysis was restricted to V-J combinations with a frequency above 0.0001, which together covered about 99% of the repertoires. The TCS score was defined as the ratio of F50 (clonal expansion) to E x V (chaos), calculated using BLOSUM62-based TCRdist between CDR3 peptides within each V-J. Welch's t-statistics and random forest reduced 450 to 600 V-J features to 13, which were used in a naive Bayes classifier (R e1071). In TCRdb, the public reads were trimmed at Q25 with fastp and aligned with MiXCR, with productive beta chains retained. All rows with the same CDR3 protein become a single entry with the most common DNA and genes. TCRdb's processing, not the study's, gives the V and J calls here. In all, the sample holds about 460,000 distinct CDR3 sequences, and 22% of those were seen once. The top ten hold about 49% of the sample.

Here is what the overall study found, with its caveats: A 13 V-J signature model separated ophthalmopathy from stable hyperthyroidism, with 87.88% sensitivity and 81.08% specificity in cross-validation and 80%/75% in testing. During validation, the model predicted progression to ophthalmopathy a median of approximately 6 months ahead of onset, with just under 71% sensitivity and 72% to 80% specificity. Sample size was not statistically predetermined, and blinding of investigators to group allocation was not performed. Most expanded thyroid clonotypes (frequency above 0.001) were also detected in blood, a finding suggesting that blood repertoires may reflect thyroid immune responses.

The sequence joins TRBV6-9 to TRBJ2-7; no confident D gene assignment can be made. Sample: blood. The TCR was taken from an older woman with Graves' ophthalmopathy. The CDR3 here reads CASSYGQSYEQYF. The nucleotide sequence reads TGTGCCAGCAGTTACGGTCAATCCTACGAGCAGTACTTC.